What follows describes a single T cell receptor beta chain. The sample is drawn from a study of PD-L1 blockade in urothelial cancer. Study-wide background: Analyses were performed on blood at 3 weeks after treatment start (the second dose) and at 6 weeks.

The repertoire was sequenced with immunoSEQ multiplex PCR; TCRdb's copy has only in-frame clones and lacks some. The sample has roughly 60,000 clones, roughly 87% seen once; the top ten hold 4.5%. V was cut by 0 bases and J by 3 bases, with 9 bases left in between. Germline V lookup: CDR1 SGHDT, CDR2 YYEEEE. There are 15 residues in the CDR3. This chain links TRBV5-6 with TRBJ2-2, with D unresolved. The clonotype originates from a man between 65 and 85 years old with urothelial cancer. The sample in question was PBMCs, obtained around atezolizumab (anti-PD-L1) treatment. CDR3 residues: CASSLGGGYTGELFF. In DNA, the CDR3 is TGTGCCAGCAGCTTGGGAGGCGGCTACACCGGGGAGCTGTTTTTT.